Each of the 27 T cell receptor beta chains below was sequenced from the same sample in a study of regulatory T cells in long-lasting Graves disease. Sequencing libraries for TCR beta were prepared with iRepertoire HTBI primers and Arm-PCR of CDR3 regions. TCRdb fed the multiplex PCR reads into MiXCR, producing one record per CDR3 protein. The repertoire includes more than 300,000 distinct CDR3 sequences, 10% to 15% of them detected once, and about 20% sits in the top ten. Regarding time point: newly diagnosed GD, antithyroid drugs for less than 3 months. Scientists built the TCR library using RNA that was extracted from PBMCs. The same sample was also used in a study of T cells in Graves' hyperthyroidism and ophthalmopathy.

This material consisted of peripheral blood mononuclear cells (PBMCs), taken at new diagnosis, from a patient treated with antithyroid drugs. These receptors originate from a woman aged 18 to 35 with Graves disease.

This clonotype was counted a few times. CDR3 DNA sequence: TGTGCCAGCAGCTTGCGACCGGGACTAGCTGTCAATGAGCAGTTCTTC. This sequence encodes CASSLRPGLAVNEQFF. The rearrangement joins TRBV5-6 to TRBJ2-1, with 9 bases that match TRBD2. Germline V gene data show CDR1 as SGHDT and CDR2 as YYEEEE. V was pared by 1 base and J by 6 bases, with 8 bases of the junction left unmatched. The CDR3 spans 16 residues.

This clonotype was counted at least ten times. V gene TRBV6-2 or TRBV6-3 combines with J gene TRBJ1-1; D call uncertain. Trimming left V 0 bases short and J 5 bases short, with 10 bases between. Per the germline V gene, CDR1 is MNHEY and CDR2 is SVGEGT. The CDR3 runs 14 residues. CDR3: CASSYSGLQTEAFF. CDR3 in DNA: TGTGCCAGCAGTTACTCAGGGCTCCAGACTGAAGCTTTCTTT.

This clonotype was detected many times. The chain employs TRBV27 and TRBJ1-6; 7 nucleotides agree with TRBD1. The germline V gene encodes CDR1 MNHEY and CDR2 SMNVEV (reference sequence). The junction had 8 bases not matched to a gene; V was cut back by 0 bases and J by 3 bases. The CDR3 runs 18 residues. The DNA of the CDR3 is TGTGCCAGCAGTTTATCGCTTCCGGGACAGCTCTATAATTCACCCCTCCACTTT. This codes for CASSLSLPGQLYNSPLHF.

This sequence joins TRBV19 and TRBJ2-1; perhaps TRBD1 as D (6 bases). The germline gives CDR1 LNHDA, CDR2 SQIVND (reference sequence). V was shortened by 7 bases and J by 2 bases, with 18 bases between the two germline ends. The length of the CDR3 is 16 residues. The CDR3 sequence is CASTSLQGNPYNEQFF. DNA of the CDR3: TGTGCCAGTACCTCCCTACAGGGCAATCCCTACAATGAGCAGTTCTTC.

This clonotype was counted ten times or more. The chain joins TRBV20-1 to TRBJ2-7, with a tentative D call TRBD2 (5 bases). This CDR3 is 11 amino acids long. CDR1 and CDR2 (germline): DFQATT, SNEGSKA (reference sequence). V was shortened by 0 bases and J by 7 bases, with 7 bases between the two germline ends. The CDR3 loop reads CSARDRREQYF. In DNA form, the CDR3 reads TGCAGTGCTAGAGATCGGAGGGAGCAGTACTTC.

This clonotype occurred once. The chain couples TRBV6-4 to TRBJ2-1; D call uncertain. Germline CDR1 is MRHNA and CDR2 is SNTAGT. V lost 2 bases and J lost 9, with 11 bases in between. The CDR3 is 13 amino acids. The CDR3 loop is CASSDDGHAEQFF. For the CDR3, the DNA is TGTGCCAGCAGTGACGACGGCCATGCTGAGCAGTTCTTC.

This clonotype was seen ten or more times. The chain employs TRBV12-3 or TRBV12-4 and TRBJ2-5, with 8 bases aligning to TRBD2. V lost 4 bases and J lost 5; bases outside the gene matches: 9. This CDR3 spans 15 amino acids. The DNA of the CDR3 is TGTGCCAGCAGTTCCCTCGGGGGGGCGATCGAGACCCAGTACTTC. Its translation is CASSSLGGAIETQYF.

This clonotype turned up a few times. This chain joins TRBV29-1 and TRBJ1-1, with D perhaps matching TRBD1 (5 bases). Trimming removed 8 bases at V and 4 bases at J, with 11 bases between. This CDR3 comprises 11 residues. CDR1 and CDR2 (germline): SQVTM, ANQGSEA. For the CDR3, the DNA is TGCAGCACCCCCACAGGCACTGAAGCTTTCTTT. Residues: CSTPTGTEAFF.

In its sample, this clonotype was seen a few times. V gene TRBV19 combines with J gene TRBJ2-4; the D gene is possibly TRBD1 (6 bases). V was trimmed by 6 bases and J by 1 base, leaving 13 bases between them. CDR1 LNHDA and CDR2 SQIVND come from the germline V gene (reference sequence). The CDR3 loop spans 15 amino acids. CDR3 coding DNA: TGTGCCAGTAGCTACAGGGTAGACGCCAAAAACATTCAGTACTTC. Translating it yields CASSYRVDAKNIQYF.

This clonotype was recorded at least ten times. The chain uses TRBV30 and TRBJ1-1; D unclear. The V gene's germline CDR1 is GTSNPN and CDR2 SVGIG (reference sequence). The V end was cut by 2 bases, the J end by 8 bases, with 12 bases between. The CDR3 is 12 amino acids. The CDR3: CAWSLGGREAFF. The CDR3 DNA sequence: TGTGCCTGGAGTTTAGGCGGCAGGGAAGCTTTCTTT.

This clonotype was seen at least ten times. The chain carries TRBV6-2 or TRBV6-3 and TRBJ1-2; a possible D gene is TRBD1 (6 bases). The length of the CDR3 is 14 residues. V lost 2 bases and J lost 4, with 11 bases in between. Germline CDR1 MNHEY, CDR2 SVGEGT. For the CDR3, the DNA is TGTGCCAGCAGTTACCAGGGGATTGTCTATGGCTACACCTTC. Residues: CASSYQGIVYGYTF.

This clonotype appeared many times. The chain carries TRBV7-8 and TRBJ1-5; no reliable D call. Trimming cost V 1 base and J 0 bases, with 10 bases left between them. The CDR3 has 16 amino acids. Germline V gene sequence: CDR1 SGHVS, CDR2 FQNEAQ. The CDR3 loop reads CASSLVGRNSNQPQHF. DNA of the CDR3: TGTGCCAGCAGCTTAGTTGGCAGGAATAGCAATCAGCCCCAGCATTTT.

This clonotype occurred many times. The chain combines TRBV6-2 or TRBV6-3 with TRBJ1-1, with a tentative D call TRBD1 (5 bases). This CDR3 is 13 amino acids long. The germline CDR1 and CDR2 sequences are MNHEY and SVGEGT. V lost 3 bases and J lost 6, with 11 bases in between. The CDR3 nucleotides read TGTGCCAGCAGTTATGCAGGGAGGGCTGAAGCTTTCTTT. Its translation is CASSYAGRAEAFF.

With respect to this clonotype: This likely came from a read error, as a far larger clone is one base away. V usage is TRBV7-9 and J usage is TRBJ1-2; perhaps TRBD1 as D (5 bases). CDR3 length: 15 residues. In germline, CDR1 is SEHNR, CDR2 FQNEAQ (reference sequence). The CDR3 DNA reads TGTGTCAGCAGCCCCCAGGGCGCGTATCCCTATGGCTACACCTTC. Translation: CVSSPQGAYPYGYTF.

This clonotype was recorded at least ten times. The gene calls are TRBV6-2 or TRBV6-3 and TRBJ2-1; D possibly uses TRBD1 or TRBD2 (5 bases each). The CDR3 is 14 residues long. Trimming left V 11 bases short and J 4 bases short, with 18 bases between. CDR1 MNHEY and CDR2 SVGEGT come from the germline V gene. CDR3: CASSGQGFYNEQFF. CDR3 in DNA: TGTGCCTCTTCGGGGCAGGGTTTTTACAATGAGCAGTTCTTC.

This clonotype was found once. A much bigger clone sits one base away, suggesting this may be a read error. This sequence joins TRBV2 and TRBJ2-3, with TRBD2 matching over 11 bases. The CDR3 contains 16 residues. CDR1 and CDR2 (germline): SNHLY, FYNNEI. The junction had 3 bases not matched to a gene; V was cut back by 3 bases and J by 1 base. In DNA, the CDR3 is TGTGCCAGCAGTGATCGGGGACTAGCGGGCACAGATACGCAGTATTTT. It specifies CASSDRGLAGTDTQYF.

In this sample, this clonotype turned up a few times. The chain recombines TRBV4-3 with TRBJ2-1; 7 nucleotides agree with TRBD2. After removal of 3 bases from V and 11 bases from J, the junction contained 13 bases not matched to a gene. The CDR3 runs to 15 residues. Germline CDR1 is LGHNA and CDR2 is YSLEER. This chain's CDR3 is CASSQPEVGGIKQFF. CDR3 DNA: TGCGCCAGCAGCCAGCCCGAGGTGGGAGGGATAAAGCAGTTCTTC.

The CDR3 nucleotides read TGTGCCAGCACCCCGACCGGCTACACCGGGGAGCTGTTTTTT. Translation: CASTPTGYTGELFF. The genes are TRBV27 and TRBJ2-2; D is uncertain. The CDR3 runs to 14 residues. V lost 7 bases and J lost 3, with 12 bases in between. Germline CDR1 MNHEY, CDR2 SMNVEV (reference sequence).

This chain connects TRBV19 to TRBJ2-7; 8 bases agree with TRBD1. The CDR3 spans 18 residues. Germline lookup yields CDR1 LNHDA and CDR2 SQIVND (reference sequence). V shed 6 bases, J shed 6 bases, and the junction held 22 bases outside the gene matches. Written as DNA, the CDR3 is TGTGCCAGTAGCACAATTGACCCCGGACAGGGTGAATTCGGCGAGCAGTACTTC. As protein: CASSTIDPGQGEFGEQYF.

To note about this clonotype: This may stem from a read error, because a much larger clone lies one nucleotide away. The chain carries TRBV19 and TRBJ2-7; the match to TRBD2 covers 11 bases. Germline-derived CDR1 and CDR2 are LNHDA and SQIVND (reference sequence). The CDR3 has 13 residues. In DNA, the CDR3 is TGTGCCAGTCGACTAGCGGGACGTCACGAGCAGCACTTC. This codes for CASRLAGRHEQHF.

This clonotype was seen at least ten times. The chain combines TRBV7-2 with TRBJ1-2; no definite D call. The CDR3 sequence is 19 residues long. The V gene's germline CDR1 is SGHTA and CDR2 FQGNSA. Trimming removed 3 bases from V and 6 bases from J, with 29 bases in between. CDR3 sequence reads: CASSLARLSPAARMHGYTF. As DNA, the CDR3 is TGTGCCAGCAGCTTGGCCCGTTTGTCACCGGCCGCTAGGATGCATGGCTACACCTTC. Full variable domain (remainder filled in from reference TRBV7-2 and TRBJ1-2): GAGVSQSPSNKVTEKGKDVELRCDPISGHTALYWYRQSLGQGLEFLIYFQGNSAPDKSGLPSDRFSAERTGGSVSTLTIQRTQQEDSAVYLCASSLARLSPAARMHGYTFGSGTRLTVV.

This clonotype was recorded a few times. A much more abundant neighbour one base away suggests this may be a read error. This chain joins TRBV6-1 and TRBJ2-1, with 8 bases that match TRBD1. The germline gives CDR1 MNHNS, CDR2 SASEGT. J was trimmed by 6 bases and V by 5 bases; bases with no gene match: 9. The CDR3 totals 15 residues. CDR3 DNA sequence: TGTGCCAGCAGTCAACCGGGACAGGTATGCAATGAGCAGTTCTTC. As protein: CASSQPGQVCNEQFF.

This clonotype was observed at least ten times. This chain's CDR3 is CAWSIGQGVVNEQFF. The CDR3 region has the DNA TGTGCCTGGAGTATAGGACAGGGGGTAGTCAATGAGCAGTTCTTC. The rearrangement joins TRBV30 to TRBJ2-1; 10 bases are shared with TRBD1. J gave up 6 bases and V 2 bases, and 7 bases lay outside the gene matches. Germline CDR1 GTSNPN, CDR2 SVGIG (reference sequence). The CDR3 runs to 15 residues. Full variable domain (outside the CDR3, taken from reference TRBV30 and TRBJ2-1): SQTIHQWPATLVQPVGSPLSLECTVEGTSNPNLYWYRQAAGRGLQLLFYSVGIGQISSEVPQNLSASRPQDRQFILSSKKLLLSDSGFYLCAWSIGQGVVNEQFFGPGTRLTVL.

In this sample, this clonotype turned up many times. The DNA for the CDR3 is TGTGCCAGCAGTTACAGCAGGGCTGACAATGAGCAGTTCTTC. It translates to CASSYSRADNEQFF. The chain employs TRBV6-5 and TRBJ2-1; TRBD1 might be the D (5 bases). The CDR3 length is 14 residues. CDR1 is MNHEY, CDR2 SVGAGI, per germline. The V end was cut by 2 bases, the J end by 5 bases, with 10 bases between.

This sequence joins TRBV10-3 and TRBJ2-7; 7 bases match TRBD2. V was clipped by 0 bases and J by 7 bases; unmatched bases: 0. Per the germline V gene, CDR1 is ENHRY and CDR2 is SYGVKD. The CDR3 has 12 amino acids. The CDR3 DNA reads TGTGCCATCAGTGAGTCGGGGGGGGAGCAGTACGTC. It translates to CAISESGGEQYV.

This clonotype was detected ten times or more. This chain uses TRBV14 with TRBJ2-1, with TRBD1 matching over 8 bases. J was trimmed by 2 bases and V by 4 bases; bases with no gene match: 10. Germline lookup yields CDR1 SGHDN and CDR2 FVKESK. The CDR3 is 17 residues long. The CDR3 DNA sequence: TGTGCCAGCAGCCCCATCAGGGGGCAGGGAGCCTACAATGAGCAGTTCTTC. Translation gives CASSPIRGQGAYNEQFF.

This clonotype was detected many times. The conserved phenylalanine or tryptophan normally closing the CDR3 is absent here, so this likely arose from a read error. Because the CDR3's place on the DNA is in doubt, the DNA is left out and the CDR3 is given as listed by TCRdb. This chain joins TRBV7-2 and TRBJ2-5; the table's TRBD2 call for D was not verified on the DNA. The CDR3 is 13 amino acids in total, end residues counted. From germline, CDR1 is SGHTA and CDR2 FQGNSA. The CDR3 protein is CASSLTDGTSGSI.